This T cell receptor (beta chain) was obtained from a study of blood T cell repertoires in COVID-19. Using immunoSEQ multiplex PCR, the repertoire was profiled, and TCRdb retains in-frame clones only, with some absent. The sample includes about 180,000 clones, approximately 80% of them seen just once. The specimen was PBMCs or T cells enriched from blood (not recorded which). The TCR originated in a woman between 45 and 65 years old who had recovered from COVID-19.

The CDR3 protein is CASSFTGINEKLFF. The CDR3 nucleotides read TGCGCCAGCAGCTTTACAGGGATTAATGAAAAACTGTTTTTT. The rearrangement joins TRBV5-1 to TRBJ1-4; maybe TRBD1 (6 bases). V gave up 2 bases and J gave up 4 bases, with 9 bases separating them. CDR3 length equals 14 residues. Germline assignment: CDR1 SGHRS and CDR2 YFSETQ.